This TCR beta chain emerged from a study of blood T cell repertoires in COVID-19. Study-wide context: PBMCs, B-cell-depleted T cells, or T cells provided the cDNA or gDNA that made up the material.

The protocol was immunoSEQ multiplex PCR, while the TCRdb copy is restricted to in-frame clones and leaves out a portion. Of roughly 140,000 clones listed, around 87% are singletons. This clone appeared a single time. Input material: peripheral blood. This clonotype was sampled from a human donor in a cohort sampled during active COVID-19.

The CDR3 DNA reads as TGTGCCAGCAGATGGCCCAGCACAGATACGCAGTATTTT. Translated: CASRWPSTDTQYF. V gene TRBV12-3 or TRBV12-4 combines with J gene TRBJ2-3; D not certain. Trimming cost V 6 bases and J 0 bases, with 7 bases left between them. There are 13 residues in the CDR3.